This T cell receptor (beta chain) was sequenced for a study of cytomegalovirus exposure and HLA in healthy donors. Points from the study as a whole: With later analysis, a missense DCLRE1C variant became linked to TCR beta V- and J-gene trimming. Relative to equally common others, HLA-associated TCR beta chains showed greater clonal expansion in a later analysis.

Germline lookup yields CDR1 SGHTA and CDR2 FQGNSA. The ends were cut back, 2 bases at V and 0 bases at J, with 10 bases in the middle. The CDR3 is made up of 16 amino acids. For this clone: Its antigen remains unknown.

A multiplex PCR was run with 60 Vbeta primers and 13 Jbeta primers. Only in-frame clones appear in the TCRdb table, and some are missing; sequencing was by immunoSEQ multiplex PCR. The sample has about 89,000 clones, roughly 79% seen once. The source is a male donor in good health and CMV-seronegative. The sequenced sample was PBMCs. The chain uses TRBV7-2 and TRBJ1-4; possibly TRBD1 for D (6 bases). DNA for the CDR3: TGTGCCAGCAGCTTATCGACAGGCGCAACTAATGAAAAACTGTTTTTT. It encodes CASSLSTGATNEKLFF.